The present TCR beta chain was sequenced within a study of radiotherapy plus CTLA-4 blockade in lung cancer. Study in general: Patients showed objective responses in about 20% of cases, and disease control was achieved by 25% to 35%.

About this clone itself: Its antigen is still unknown.

Sequenced by immunoSEQ multiplex PCR; TCRdb stores in-frame clones only, minus some. The table lists approximately 97,000 clones, about four fifths of them singletons. The CDR3 spans 18 residues. Study-level findings and limits: Some TCR clones had been derived from tumors. These clones expanded in peripheral blood after radiotherapy plus ipilimumab.

The starting material was peripheral blood, obtained from a patient treated with radiotherapy plus ipilimumab. The V gene is TRBV1, the J gene TRBJ2-3; TRBD2, as called in the table, went unchecked against the DNA. TRBV1 is a pseudogene. The receptor was isolated from a human donor with non-small cell lung cancer who had stable disease on radiotherapy plus ipilimumab. The DNA of the CDR3 is TGCACCAGCAGCCTGCCCCCGGGACTAGCGGGATGCACAGATACGCAGTATTTT. The encoded protein is CTSSLPPGLAGCTDTQYF.